There are a few counts of the clone carrying this T cell receptor (beta chain). The antigen is unknown. This sample stems from a study of T cell repertoires in cytomegalovirus infection. The overall study: Both CMV infection and a matching HLA type were indicated by public TCR beta signatures.

Findings and caveats of the study: The ex vivo response was dominated by HLA-C-restricted CMV-specific TCR beta clonotypes. Summed frequency of public TCR beta families distinguished CMV carriers with the relevant HLA.

Using its own MiXCR run on the reads, TCRdb lists one record per CDR3 protein. The table lists under 800,000 distinct CDR3 sequences, 20% to 25% of them singletons. CDR1 and CDR2 from the germline V gene are SGHRS and YFSETQ. The CDR3 length is 14 residues. Trimming took off 3 bases at V and 5 bases at J, with 15 bases between the two ends. The clonotype comes from a human donor in good health (CMV status not recorded). Some clones in this sample may be carry-over from other donors' samples. The V and J genes are TRBV5-1 and TRBJ2-7; TRBD1 might be the D (7 bases). Sequencing was done on a sample of CD8+ T cells from PBMCs. In DNA, the CDR3 is TGCGCCAGCAGCTACTGGACAGGAGGGAACGAGCAGTACTTC. It codes for CASSYWTGGNEQYF. Drawing the rest from reference TRBV5-1 and TRBJ2-7, the complete variable domain is KAGVTQTPRYLIKTRGQQVTLSCSPISGHRSVSWYQQTPGQGLQFLFEYFSETQRNKGNFPGRFSGRQFSNSRSEMNVSTLELGDSALYLCASSYWTGGNEQYFGPGTRLTVT.